Following are 14 T cell receptor beta chains from one sample sequenced in a study of blood T cell repertoires in COVID-19. Sequencing was performed with immunoSEQ multiplex PCR; in TCRdb, only in-frame clones are kept and a portion is missing. The sample has fewer than 350,000 clones; roughly 87% are singletons. The specimen was peripheral blood. The receptor set was obtained from a man aged 25 to 45 with COVID-19, enrolled during active disease.

V and J are TRBV3-1 (or the pseudogene TRBV3-2) and TRBJ2-7; maybe TRBD1 (6 bases). V was cut by 0 bases and J by 3 bases, with 6 bases left in between. The length of the CDR3 is 13 residues. CDR1 is LGHDT, CDR2 YNNKEL, per germline (reference sequence). Here the CDR3 reads CASSQDRGYEQYF. In DNA, the CDR3 is TGTGCCAGCAGCCAAGACAGGGGCTACGAGCAGTACTTC.

The chain carries TRBV6-2 or TRBV6-3 and TRBJ2-1; 13 bases are a match to TRBD2. J was trimmed by 9 bases and V by 2 bases; bases with no gene match: 7. Germline CDR1 MNHEY, CDR2 SVGEGT. The CDR3 is made up of 16 amino acids. The CDR3 loop is CASSYQGLAGRREQFF. The CDR3 bases are TGTGCCAGCAGTTACCAGGGACTAGCGGGACGGCGTGAGCAGTTCTTC.

The chain employs TRBV7-2 and TRBJ2-2, with D tentatively TRBD2 (7 bases). Germline V gene data show CDR1 as SGHTA and CDR2 as FQGNSA. Trimming pared 6 bases from V and 6 bases from J, leaving 11 bases between. This CDR3 is 13 amino acids long. The chain's CDR3 is CASSWGGAGELFF. In nucleotides, the CDR3 is TGTGCCAGCAGTTGGGGGGGCGCCGGGGAGCTGTTTTTT.

This clone is a singleton in its sample. The chain carries TRBV7-3 and TRBJ1-2; the D gene is possibly TRBD1 (6 bases). The V and J ends lost 3 bases and 6 bases respectively, with 11 bases between them. Germline V CDR1 and CDR2: SGHTA, FQGTGA. The CDR3 runs 13 residues. The CDR3 DNA follows: TGTGCCAGCAGCTTTCTTTCAGGGGATGGCTACACCTTC. Its translation: CASSFLSGDGYTF.

This chain connects TRBV7-7 to TRBJ2-2, with D possibly TRBD2 on 6 matching bases. The CDR3 consists of 15 residues. Germline values: CDR1 SSHAT, CDR2 FNYEAQ (reference sequence). V gave up 1 base and J gave up 1 base, with 7 bases separating them. CDR3 nucleotide sequence: TGTGCCAGCAGCTTAGGGGGAGGGAACACCGGGGAGCTGTTTTTT. This gives the protein CASSLGGGNTGELFF.

The rearrangement links TRBV6-6 to TRBJ1-4, with a tentative D call TRBD1 (6 bases). Per the germline V gene, CDR1 is MNHNY and CDR2 is SVGAGI (reference sequence). This CDR3 is built from 14 residues. V lost 5 bases, J lost 8 bases, and 15 bases lay in between. This CDR3 reads CASSGGAFREKLFF. The CDR3 DNA reads as TGTGCCAGCAGTGGGGGGGCTTTTCGAGAAAAACTGTTTTTT.

The chain links TRBV5-5 to TRBJ2-7; 10 bases map to TRBD1. Per the germline V gene, CDR1 is SGHKS and CDR2 is YYEKEE (reference sequence). This CDR3 is built from 15 residues. V gave up 5 bases and J gave up 6 bases; unmatched junction bases: 11. DNA for the CDR3: TGTGCCAGCAGTCATCCTCGGGACAGGGGTGGCGAGCAGTACTTC. It translates to CASSHPRDRGGEQYF. Supplemented by reference TRBV5-5 and TRBJ2-7, the full variable domain reads DAGVTQSPTHLIKTRGQQVTLRCSPISGHKSVSWYQQVLGQGPQFIFQYYEKEERGRGNFPDRFSARQFPNYSSELNVNALLLGDSALYLCASSHPRDRGGEQYFGPGTRLTVT.

The chain employs TRBV19 and TRBJ1-3; D perhaps matches TRBD1 (5 bases). This CDR3 comprises 12 residues. The germline gives CDR1 LNHDA, CDR2 SQIVND (reference sequence). Trimming removed 8 bases at V and 4 bases at J, with 9 bases between. As DNA, the CDR3 is TGTGCCAGTGGAGGGGCGGGAAACACCATATATTTT. Amino acids: CASGGAGNTIYF.

The V and J genes are TRBV6-5 and TRBJ2-2, with D possibly matching TRBD1 (5 bases). V was clipped by 7 bases and J by 0 bases, with 6 bases between them. The CDR3 loop spans 13 amino acids. Germline CDR1 and CDR2: MNHEY and SVGAGI. The CDR3 bases are TGTGCCAGCAAACAGGCGAACACCGGGGAGCTGTTTTTT. It is translated as CASKQANTGELFF.

The chain joins TRBV4-2 to TRBJ2-7, with TRBD1 matching 7 bases. Germline CDR1 reads LGHNA; CDR2 reads YNFKEQ. V shed 3 bases, J shed 7 bases, and the junction held 15 bases outside the gene matches. The CDR3 has 16 residues. Here the CDR3 DNA reads TGTGCCAGCAGCCACCACGCCGGGACAGACCGTCTGGAGCAGTACTTC. This codes for CASSHHAGTDRLEQYF.

J is TRBJ2-7 and V is TRBV28; 16 bases are shared with TRBD2. Trimming removed 7 bases from V and 2 bases from J; junction bases left unmatched: 11. The CDR3 spans 18 residues. Germline V gene sequence: CDR1 MDHEN, CDR2 SYDVKM. In nucleotides, the CDR3 is TGTGCCAGCATCTCGAGGGGACTAGCGGGAGGGACCCCCTACGAGCAGTACTTC. Its protein product is CASISRGLAGGTPYEQYF.

This chain connects TRBV3-1 (or the pseudogene TRBV3-2) to TRBJ2-7; D remains ambiguous. This CDR3 region has 14 residues. CDR1 and CDR2 from the germline V gene are LGHDT and YNNKEL (reference sequence). V lost 4 bases and J 2 bases, leaving 12 bases between the germline ends. CDR3 loop: CASSRQRSPYEQYF. CDR3 nucleotides: TGTGCCAGCAGCCGCCAGAGGAGCCCCTACGAGCAGTACTTC.

V is TRBV28 and J is TRBJ1-2; D is possibly TRBD1 (5 bases). The CDR3 runs to 12 residues. Germline values: CDR1 MDHEN, CDR2 SYDVKM. V was clipped by 5 bases and J by 8 bases, with 12 bases between them. This CDR3 is CASSPSRGGYTF. The CDR3 DNA follows: TGTGCCAGCAGTCCGTCAAGGGGCGGCTACACCTTC.

The chain uses TRBV28 and TRBJ2-7, with 7 bases matching TRBD2. J was trimmed by 2 bases and V by 1 base; bases with no gene match: 8. Per germline, CDR1 MDHEN and CDR2 SYDVKM. The CDR3 is 16 amino acids. The CDR3 here is CASSLSLGLEAYEQYF. DNA for the CDR3: TGTGCCAGCAGTTTATCGCTCGGACTAGAGGCCTACGAGCAGTACTTC.